This T cell receptor beta chain was identified during a study of control samples from healthy donors and cancer patients. The V gene lost 2 bases and the J gene lost 4 bases, with 6 bases spanning the gap. The CDR3 runs to 12 residues. Germline values: CDR1 SGHKS, CDR2 YYEKEE (reference sequence). TCRdb's copy holds only in-frame clones and misses some; the assay was immunoSEQ multiplex PCR. The sample lists around 90,000 clones, around 85% seen once, with roughly 18% in the top ten. The chain combines TRBV5-5 with TRBJ1-1; D uncertain. The origin of this receptor is a man younger than 40 in good health. The sample was blood. The CDR3 region is CASSFPGTEAFF. For the CDR3, the DNA is TGTGCCAGCAGCTTCCCGGGCACTGAAGCTTTCTTT.